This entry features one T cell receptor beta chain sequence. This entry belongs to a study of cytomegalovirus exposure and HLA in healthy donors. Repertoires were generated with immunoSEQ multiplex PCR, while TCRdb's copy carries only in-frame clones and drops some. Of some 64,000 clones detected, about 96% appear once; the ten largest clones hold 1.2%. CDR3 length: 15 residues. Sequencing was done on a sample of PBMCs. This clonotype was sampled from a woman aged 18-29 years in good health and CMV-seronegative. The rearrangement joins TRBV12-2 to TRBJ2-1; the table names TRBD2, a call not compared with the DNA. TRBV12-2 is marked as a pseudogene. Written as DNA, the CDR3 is TGTGCAAGTCGCCCCCAGACTAGCGGGAGGGGAGAGCAGTTCTTC. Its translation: CASRPQTSGRGEQFF.